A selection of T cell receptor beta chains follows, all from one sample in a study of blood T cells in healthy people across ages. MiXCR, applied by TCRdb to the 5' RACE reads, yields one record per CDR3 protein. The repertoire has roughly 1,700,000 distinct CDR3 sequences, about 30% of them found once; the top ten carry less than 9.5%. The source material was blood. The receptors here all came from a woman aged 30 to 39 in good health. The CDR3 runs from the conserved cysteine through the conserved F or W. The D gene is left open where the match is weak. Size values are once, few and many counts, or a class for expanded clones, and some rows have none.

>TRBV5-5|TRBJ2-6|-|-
CASEPTGANVLTF
TGTGCCAGCGAACCTACCGGGGCCAACGTCCTGACTTTC
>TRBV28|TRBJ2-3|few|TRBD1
CASTPEDRGTDTQYF
TGTGCCAGCACGCCGGAGGACAGGGGGACAGATACGCAGTATTTT
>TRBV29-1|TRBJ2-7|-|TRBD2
CSVMPGTSYEQYF
TGCAGCGTTATGCCCGGGACTAGCTACGAGCAGTACTTC
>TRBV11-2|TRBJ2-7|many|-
CASGDRRRSYEQYF
TGTGCCAGCGGTGACAGGCGAAGATCCTACGAGCAGTACTTC
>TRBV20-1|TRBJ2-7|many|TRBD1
CSARATGGVYEQYF
TGCAGTGCTAGGGCGACAGGGGGCGTTTACGAGCAGTACTTC
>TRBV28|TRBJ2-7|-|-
CASTTGGTAFDEQYF
TGTGCCAGCACCACAGGAGGGACGGCATTCGACGAGCAGTACTTC
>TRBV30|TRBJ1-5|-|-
CAWSVEGNQPQHF
TGTGCCTGGAGTGTGGAGGGGAATCAGCCCCAGCATTTT
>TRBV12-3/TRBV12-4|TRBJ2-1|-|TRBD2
CASSFSGLALSHNEQFF
TGTGCCAGCAGTTTTTCTGGACTAGCCCTCTCACACAATGAGCAGTTCTTC
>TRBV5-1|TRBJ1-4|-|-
CASSSSPGPSNEKLFF
TGCGCCAGCAGCTCCTCACCGGGACCCTCCAACGAAAAACTGTTTTTT
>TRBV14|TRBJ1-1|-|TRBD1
CASSQLDRLRGENTEAFF
TGTGCCAGCAGCCAATTGGACAGGTTACGAGGCGAGAACACTGAAGCTTTCTTT
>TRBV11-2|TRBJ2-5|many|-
CASSLDSGVSYQETQYF
TGTGCCAGCAGCTTAGACAGTGGGGTATCTTATCAAGAGACCCAGTACTTC
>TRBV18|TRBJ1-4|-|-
CASSIAQGSTNEKLFF
TGTGCCAGCTCAATCGCCCAGGGGTCAACTAATGAAAAACTGTTTTTT
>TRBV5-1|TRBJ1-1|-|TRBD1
CASRRDRGLNTEAFF
TGCGCCAGCAGACGGGACAGGGGGCTGAACACTGAAGCTTTCTTT
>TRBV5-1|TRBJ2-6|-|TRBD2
CASSLYLAGGAPSSGANVLTF
TGCGCCAGCAGCTTGTATTTAGCGGGAGGGGCCCCAAGCTCTGGGGCCAACGTCCTGACTTTC
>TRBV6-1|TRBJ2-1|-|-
CASSEARTSYNEQFF
TGTGCCAGCAGTGAAGCTAGGACCTCTTACAATGAGCAGTTCTTC
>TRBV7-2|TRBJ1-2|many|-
CASSPDPGGNYGYTF
TGTGCCAGCAGCCCGGACCCGGGGGGCAACTATGGCTACACCTTC
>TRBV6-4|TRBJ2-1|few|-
CASSDSAGNEQFF
TGTGCCAGCAGTGACTCGGCTGGCAATGAGCAGTTCTTC
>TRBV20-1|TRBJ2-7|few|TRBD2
CSAQAGGSHEQYF
TGCAGTGCTCAGGCGGGAGGTTCCCACGAGCAGTACTTC
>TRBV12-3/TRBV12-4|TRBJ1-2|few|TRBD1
CASSRDRDRVYYGYTF
TGTGCCAGCAGTCGGGACCGGGACAGGGTTTACTATGGCTACACCTTC
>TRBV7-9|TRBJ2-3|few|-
CASSLSGWADTQYF
TGTGCCAGCAGCTTGAGCGGGTGGGCAGATACGCAGTATTTT
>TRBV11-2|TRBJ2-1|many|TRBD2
CASSVTSGGYEQFF
TGTGCCAGCAGCGTAACTAGCGGGGGCTATGAGCAGTTCTTC
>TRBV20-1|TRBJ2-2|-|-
CSSPGATGAGELFF
TGCAGTTCCCCCGGCGCGACAGGAGCCGGGGAGCTGTTTTTT
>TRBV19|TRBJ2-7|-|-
CASGGRASTREQYF
TGTGCCAGTGGGGGGAGAGCCTCAACACGCGAGCAGTACTTC
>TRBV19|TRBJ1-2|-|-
CATLAGAHGYTF
TGTGCCACCCTAGCCGGGGCGCATGGCTACACCTTC
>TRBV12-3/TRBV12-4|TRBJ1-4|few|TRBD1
CASRDGQGNEKLFF
TGTGCCAGCAGGGACGGACAGGGGAATGAAAAACTGTTTTTT
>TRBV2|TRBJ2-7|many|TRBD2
CASSESSGGPQEQYF
TGTGCCAGCAGTGAAAGTAGCGGGGGGCCGCAAGAGCAGTACTTC
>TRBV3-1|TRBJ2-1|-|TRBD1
CASSPEDRQGAYNEQFF
TGTGCCAGCAGCCCAGAAGATAGACAGGGGGCCTACAATGAGCAGTTCTTC
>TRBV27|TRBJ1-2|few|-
CASSLSWGGDGYTF
TGTGCCAGCAGTTTATCGTGGGGCGGGGATGGCTACACCTTC
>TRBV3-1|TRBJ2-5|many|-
CASTRLSGQETQYF
TGTGCCAGCACCCGACTGTCCGGACAAGAGACCCAGTACTTC
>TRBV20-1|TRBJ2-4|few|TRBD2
CSASTSGIAKNIQYF
TGCAGTGCCAGTACTAGCGGGATTGCCAAAAACATTCAGTACTTC
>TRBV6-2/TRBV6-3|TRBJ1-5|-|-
CASSYVSFYQPQHF
TGTGCCAGCAGTTACGTCAGTTTCTATCAGCCCCAGCATTTT
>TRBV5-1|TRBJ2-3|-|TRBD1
CASSSRTGSSTDTQYF
TGCGCCAGCAGCTCAAGGACAGGGTCTAGCACAGATACGCAGTATTTT
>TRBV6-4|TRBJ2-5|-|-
CATRRQETQYF
TGTGCCACCCGAAGGCAAGAGACCCAGTACTTC
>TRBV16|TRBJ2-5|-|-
CASSPSRLETQYF
TGTGCCAGCAGCCCTAGCAGATTGGAGACCCAGTACTTC
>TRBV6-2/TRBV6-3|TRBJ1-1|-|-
CASSYSTTEAFF
TGTGCCAGCAGTTACTCGACCACTGAAGCTTTCTTT
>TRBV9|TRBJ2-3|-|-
CASSVEGVSDTQYF
TGTGCCAGCAGCGTAGAGGGTGTGTCAGATACGCAGTATTTT